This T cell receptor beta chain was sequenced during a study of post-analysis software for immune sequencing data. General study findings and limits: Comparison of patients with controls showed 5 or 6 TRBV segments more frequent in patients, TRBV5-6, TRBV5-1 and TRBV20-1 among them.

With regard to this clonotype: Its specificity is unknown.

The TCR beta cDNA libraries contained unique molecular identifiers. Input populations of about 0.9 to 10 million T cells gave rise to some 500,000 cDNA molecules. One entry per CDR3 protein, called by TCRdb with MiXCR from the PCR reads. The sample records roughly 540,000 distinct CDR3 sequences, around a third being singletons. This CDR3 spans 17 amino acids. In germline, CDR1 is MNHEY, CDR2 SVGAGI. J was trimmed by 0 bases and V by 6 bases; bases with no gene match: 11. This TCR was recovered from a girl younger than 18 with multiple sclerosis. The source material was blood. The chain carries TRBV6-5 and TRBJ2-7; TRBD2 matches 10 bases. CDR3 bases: TGTGCCAGCAGATACACTAGCGGGGAGGCGAGCTCCTACGAGCAGTACTTC. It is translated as CASRYTSGEASSYEQYF.